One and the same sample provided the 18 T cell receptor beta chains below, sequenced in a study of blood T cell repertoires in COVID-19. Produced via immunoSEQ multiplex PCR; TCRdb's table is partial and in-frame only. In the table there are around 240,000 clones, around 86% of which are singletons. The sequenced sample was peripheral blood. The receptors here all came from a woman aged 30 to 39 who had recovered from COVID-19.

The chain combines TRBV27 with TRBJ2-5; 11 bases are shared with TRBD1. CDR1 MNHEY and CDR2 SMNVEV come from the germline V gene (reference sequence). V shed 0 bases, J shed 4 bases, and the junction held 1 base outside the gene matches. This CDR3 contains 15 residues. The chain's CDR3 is CASSLSGTGGETQYF. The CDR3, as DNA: TGTGCCAGCAGTTTATCTGGGACAGGGGGAGAGACCCAGTACTTC.

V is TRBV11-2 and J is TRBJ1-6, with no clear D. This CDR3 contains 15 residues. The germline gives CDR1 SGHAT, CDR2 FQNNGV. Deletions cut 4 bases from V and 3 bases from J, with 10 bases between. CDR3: CASSSPGFYNSPLHF. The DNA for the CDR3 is TGTGCCAGCAGCTCTCCAGGTTTCTATAATTCACCCCTCCACTTT.

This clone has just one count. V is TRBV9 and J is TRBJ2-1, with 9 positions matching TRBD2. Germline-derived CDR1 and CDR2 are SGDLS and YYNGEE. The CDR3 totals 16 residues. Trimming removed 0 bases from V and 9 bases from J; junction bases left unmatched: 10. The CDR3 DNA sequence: TGTGCCAGCAGCGTAGCGGGCGGGGGGGCCTTTAGTGAGCAGTTCTTC. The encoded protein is CASSVAGGGAFSEQFF.

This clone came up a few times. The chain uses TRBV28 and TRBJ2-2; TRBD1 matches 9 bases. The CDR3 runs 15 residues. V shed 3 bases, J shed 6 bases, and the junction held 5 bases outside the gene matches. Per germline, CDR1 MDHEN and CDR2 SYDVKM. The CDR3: CASSFGTGFPGELFF. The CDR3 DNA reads TGTGCCAGCAGTTTCGGGACAGGGTTCCCCGGGGAGCTGTTTTTT.

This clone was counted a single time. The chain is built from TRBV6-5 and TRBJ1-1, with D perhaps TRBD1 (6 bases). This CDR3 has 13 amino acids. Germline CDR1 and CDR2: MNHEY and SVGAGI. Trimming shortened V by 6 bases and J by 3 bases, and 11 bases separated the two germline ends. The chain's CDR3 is CASRQQGYTEAFF. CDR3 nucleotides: TGTGCCAGCAGACAACAGGGTTACACTGAAGCTTTCTTT.

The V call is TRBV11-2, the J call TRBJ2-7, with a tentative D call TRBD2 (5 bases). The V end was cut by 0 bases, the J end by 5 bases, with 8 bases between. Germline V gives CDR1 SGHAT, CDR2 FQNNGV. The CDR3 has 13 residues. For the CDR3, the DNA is TGTGCCAGCAGCTTAGATTTAGCGAACGAGCAGTACTTC. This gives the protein CASSLDLANEQYF.

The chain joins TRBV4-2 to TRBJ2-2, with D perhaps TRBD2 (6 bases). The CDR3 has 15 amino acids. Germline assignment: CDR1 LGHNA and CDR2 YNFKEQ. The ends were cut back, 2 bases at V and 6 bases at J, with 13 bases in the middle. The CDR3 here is CASSQIVGEAGELFF. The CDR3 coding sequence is TGTGCCAGCAGCCAAATCGTAGGGGAGGCCGGGGAGCTGTTTTTT.

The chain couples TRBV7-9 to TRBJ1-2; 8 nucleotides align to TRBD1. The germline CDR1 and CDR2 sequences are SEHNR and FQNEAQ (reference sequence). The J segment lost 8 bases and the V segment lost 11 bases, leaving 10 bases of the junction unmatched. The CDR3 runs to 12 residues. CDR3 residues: CAATGGPHGYTF. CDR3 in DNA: TGTGCCGCAACAGGGGGGCCGCACGGCTACACCTTC. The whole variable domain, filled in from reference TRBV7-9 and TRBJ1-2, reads DTGVSQNPRHKITKRGQNVTFRCDPISEHNRLYWYRQTLGQGPEFLTYFQNEAQLEKSRLLSDRFSAERPKGSFSTLEIQRTEQGDSAMYLCAATGGPHGYTFGSGTRLTVV.

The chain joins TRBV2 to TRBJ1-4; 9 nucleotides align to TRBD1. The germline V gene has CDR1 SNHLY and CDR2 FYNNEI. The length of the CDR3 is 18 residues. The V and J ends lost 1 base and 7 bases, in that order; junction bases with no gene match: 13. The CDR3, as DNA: TGTGCCAGCAGTGAAGGAATCATTCGGACAGGGGAGAGTGAAAAACTGTTTTTT. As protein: CASSEGIIRTGESEKLFF.

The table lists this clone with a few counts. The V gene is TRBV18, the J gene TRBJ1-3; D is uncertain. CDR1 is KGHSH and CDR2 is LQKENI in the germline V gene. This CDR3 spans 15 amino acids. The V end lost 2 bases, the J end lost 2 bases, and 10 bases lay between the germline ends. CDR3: CASSPGQIAGNTIYF. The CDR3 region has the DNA TGTGCCAGCTCACCAGGCCAGATTGCTGGAAACACCATATATTTT.

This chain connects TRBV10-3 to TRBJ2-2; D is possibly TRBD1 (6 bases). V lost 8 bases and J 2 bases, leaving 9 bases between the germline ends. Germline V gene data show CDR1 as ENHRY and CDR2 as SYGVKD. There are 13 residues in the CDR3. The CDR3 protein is CAIGRGNTGELFF. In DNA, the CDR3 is TGTGCCATCGGCAGGGGTAACACCGGGGAGCTGTTTTTT.

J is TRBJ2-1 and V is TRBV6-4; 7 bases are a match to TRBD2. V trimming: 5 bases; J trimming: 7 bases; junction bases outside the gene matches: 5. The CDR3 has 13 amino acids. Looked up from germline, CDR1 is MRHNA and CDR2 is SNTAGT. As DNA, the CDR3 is TGTGCCAGCAGTCGGGGGGAGACGAATGAGCAGTTCTTC. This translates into CASSRGETNEQFF.

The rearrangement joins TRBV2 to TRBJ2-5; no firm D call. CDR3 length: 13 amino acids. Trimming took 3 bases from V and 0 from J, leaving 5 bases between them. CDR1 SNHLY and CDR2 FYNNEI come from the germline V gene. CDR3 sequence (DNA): TGTGCCAGCAGTGAGAGGTACCAAGAGACCCAGTACTTC. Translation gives CASSERYQETQYF.

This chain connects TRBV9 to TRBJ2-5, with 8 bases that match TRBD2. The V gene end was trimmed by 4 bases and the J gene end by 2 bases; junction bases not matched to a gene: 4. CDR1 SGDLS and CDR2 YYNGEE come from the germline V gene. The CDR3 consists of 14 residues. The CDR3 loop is CASSPPGGQETQYF. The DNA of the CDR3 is TGTGCCAGCAGCCCTCCGGGGGGGCAAGAGACCCAGTACTTC.

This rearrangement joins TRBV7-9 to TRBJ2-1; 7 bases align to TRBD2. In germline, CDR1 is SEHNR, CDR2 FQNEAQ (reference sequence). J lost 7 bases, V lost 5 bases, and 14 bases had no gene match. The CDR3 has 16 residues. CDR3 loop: CASSDGGGSLYNEQFF. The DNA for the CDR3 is TGTGCCAGCAGCGACGGGGGAGGGAGCTTGTATAATGAGCAGTTCTTC.

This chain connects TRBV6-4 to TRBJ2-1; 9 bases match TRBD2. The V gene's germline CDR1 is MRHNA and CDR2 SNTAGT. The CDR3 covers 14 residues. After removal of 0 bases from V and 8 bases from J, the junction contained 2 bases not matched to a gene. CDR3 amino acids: CASSDSSGGDEQFF. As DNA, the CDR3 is TGTGCCAGCAGTGACTCTAGCGGGGGTGATGAGCAGTTCTTC.

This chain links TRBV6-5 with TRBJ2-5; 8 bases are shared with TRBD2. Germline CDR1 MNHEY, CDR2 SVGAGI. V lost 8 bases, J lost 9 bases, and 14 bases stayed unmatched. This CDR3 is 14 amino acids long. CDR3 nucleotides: TGTGCCAGCGGGGAGCGGGGGAGGACGGAACCCCAGTACTTC. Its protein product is CASGERGRTEPQYF.

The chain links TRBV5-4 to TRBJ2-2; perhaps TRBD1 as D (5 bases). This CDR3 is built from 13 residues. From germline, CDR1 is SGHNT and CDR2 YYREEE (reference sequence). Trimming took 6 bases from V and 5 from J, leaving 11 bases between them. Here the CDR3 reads CASKGVHTGELFF. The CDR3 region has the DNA TGTGCCAGCAAAGGGGTCCATACCGGGGAGCTGTTTTTT.